The next 10 T cell receptor beta chains were all read from a single sample in a study of OX40 agonist ivuxolimab in advanced cancers. Some clones are missing from TCRdb's copy, which holds only in-frame ones; the method was immunoSEQ multiplex PCR. The data show more than 70,000 clones, 92% seen once. The source was CD4+ or CD8+ T cells sorted from blood, collected in a trial of the OX40 agonist ivuxolimab. These receptors were obtained from an adult with an advanced solid tumor such as melanoma, head and neck, liver or kidney cancer.

This clone was detected once. The chain is built from TRBV7-2 and TRBJ2-5; D ambiguous. Between the trimmed V and J ends, which lost 3 bases and 2 bases, there was a span of 10 bases. The germline V gene encodes CDR1 SGHTA and CDR2 FQGNSA. The CDR3 sequence is 14 residues long. The CDR3 is CASSFAQSQETQYF. In DNA, the CDR3 is TGTGCCAGCAGCTTCGCGCAGAGTCAAGAGACCCAGTACTTC. Together with reference TRBV7-2 and TRBJ2-5, the CDR3 gives the full variable domain: GAGVSQSPSNKVTEKGKDVELRCDPISGHTALYWYRQSLGQGLEFLIYFQGNSAPDKSGLPSDRFSAERTGGSVSTLTIQRTQQEDSAVYLCASSFAQSQETQYFGPGTRLLVL.

The V gene is TRBV11-2, the J gene TRBJ1-5; TRBD1 matches at 7 bases. After removal of 5 bases from V and 6 bases from J, the junction contained 4 bases not matched to a gene. This CDR3 is 13 amino acids long. Per germline, CDR1 SGHAT and CDR2 FQNNGV. In DNA, the CDR3 is TGTGCCAGCAGCATAGGGGGCGGTCAGCCCCAGCATTTT. This translates into CASSIGGGQPQHF.

The V gene is TRBV19, the J gene TRBJ2-1, with 12 nucleotides matching TRBD2. The germline V gene encodes CDR1 LNHDA and CDR2 SQIVND (reference sequence). CDR3 length: 19 residues. Trimming at V came to 4 bases and at J to 3 bases, leaving 13 bases not matched to a gene. The CDR3 coding sequence is TGTGCCAGTAGTACCCGGACTAGCGGGGAGGAACTCCTCTACAATGAGCAGTTCTTC. Translating it yields CASSTRTSGEELLYNEQFF. Using reference TRBV19 and TRBJ2-1 for the parts outside the CDR3, the full variable domain is DGGITQSPKYLFRKEGQNVTLSCEQNLNHDAMYWYRQDPGQGLRLIYYSQIVNDFQKGDIAEGYSVSREKKESFPLTVTSAQKNPTAFYLCASSTRTSGEELLYNEQFFGPGTRLTVL.

This chain links TRBV28 with TRBJ2-7; maybe TRBD2 (6 bases). The CDR3 runs 13 residues. Germline V gene data show CDR1 as MDHEN and CDR2 as SYDVKM. V dropped 7 bases and J dropped 2 bases, with 12 bases sitting between them. The CDR3 coding sequence is TGTGCCAGCACTTCAGGAGGGCCCTACGAGCAGTACTTC. This codes for CASTSGGPYEQYF.

Comments on this clone: The sample contains more than one DNA sequence encoding this CDR3. The chain joins TRBV5-1 to TRBJ1-5; D gene uncertain. V was shortened by 4 bases and J by 5 bases, with 10 bases between the two germline ends. The germline gives CDR1 SGHRS, CDR2 YFSETQ. The CDR3 length is 13 residues. The CDR3 DNA reads TGCGCCAGCAGCCTCAGTGGGGATCAGCCCCAGCATTTT. Encoded protein: CASSLSGDQPQHF.

V and J are TRBV18 and TRBJ1-5, with a weak D call TRBD1 (6 bases). Trimming stripped 3 bases from V and 3 bases from J, with 9 bases between. This CDR3 comprises 14 residues. CDR1 is KGHSH and CDR2 is LQKENI in the germline V gene. In DNA, the CDR3 is TGTGCCAGCTCACCCGGGGGGGCCAATCAGCCCCAGCATTTT. Translating it yields CASSPGGANQPQHF.

This chain uses TRBV5-1 with TRBJ1-6, with a possible D match to TRBD1 (5 bases). This CDR3 comprises 14 residues. The V end lost 2 bases, the J end lost 13 bases, and 16 bases lay between the germline ends. Germline CDR1 and CDR2: SGHRS and YFSETQ. CDR3 amino acids: CASSLGDGARPLHF. The CDR3 nucleotides read TGCGCCAGCAGCTTAGGGGACGGGGCGAGGCCCCTCCACTTT. The variable domain in full, completed from reference TRBV5-1 and TRBJ1-6, reads KAGVTQTPRYLIKTRGQQVTLSCSPISGHRSVSWYQQTPGQGLQFLFEYFSETQRNKGNFPGRFSGRQFSNSRSEMNVSTLELGDSALYLCASSLGDGARPLHFGNGTRLTVT.

The rearrangement uses TRBV5-4 and TRBJ2-1; 10 positions agree with TRBD1. The CDR3 totals 15 residues. Germline assignment: CDR1 SGHNT and CDR2 YYREEE (reference sequence). The V gene end was trimmed by 4 bases and the J gene end by 6 bases; junction bases not matched to a gene: 7. The CDR3 region has the DNA TGTGCCAGCAGCATGGGACAGGGGCGCCGCAATGAGCAGTTCTTC. This encodes CASSMGQGRRNEQFF. Variable domain in full (rest from reference TRBV5-4 and TRBJ2-1): ETGVTQSPTHLIKTRGQQVTLRCSSQSGHNTVSWYQQALGQGPQFIFQYYREEENGRGNFPPRFSGLQFPNYSSELNVNALELDDSALYLCASSMGQGRRNEQFFGPGTRLTVL.

The chain links TRBV9 to TRBJ2-3; weak D call: TRBD1 (5 bases). Germline-derived CDR1 and CDR2 are SGDLS and YYNGEE. V dropped 3 bases and J dropped 4 bases, with 18 bases sitting between them. The CDR3 loop spans 16 amino acids. The CDR3 here is CASSGRRIEGADTQYF. CDR3 DNA: TGTGCCAGCAGCGGGCGGCGGATAGAAGGGGCAGATACGCAGTATTTT.

The V gene is TRBV28, the J gene TRBJ1-4, with 9 nucleotides matching TRBD1. The germline V gene encodes CDR1 MDHEN and CDR2 SYDVKM. J gave up 5 bases and V 5 bases, and 6 bases lay outside the gene matches. CDR3 size: 15 residues. CDR3 in amino acids: CASSRRDRANEKLFF. The CDR3 nucleotides read TGTGCCAGCAGTCGTCGGGACAGGGCGAATGAAAAACTGTTTTTT.